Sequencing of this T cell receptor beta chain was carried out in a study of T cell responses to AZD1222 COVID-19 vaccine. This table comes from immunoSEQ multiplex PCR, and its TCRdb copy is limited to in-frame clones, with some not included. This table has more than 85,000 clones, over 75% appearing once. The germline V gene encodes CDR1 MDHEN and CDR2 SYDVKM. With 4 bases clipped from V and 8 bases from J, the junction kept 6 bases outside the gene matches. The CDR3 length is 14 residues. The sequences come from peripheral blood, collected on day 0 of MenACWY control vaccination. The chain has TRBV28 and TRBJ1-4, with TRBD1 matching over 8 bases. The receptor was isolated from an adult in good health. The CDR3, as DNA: TGTGCCAGCAGTTACCGGGACAGGCGGGAAAAACTGTTTTTT. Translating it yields CASSYRDRREKLFF.